This entry lists 28 T cell receptor beta chains sequenced from one sample in a study of type 1 regulatory T cells. These receptors have no identified antigens. TCRdb re-called the reads with MiXCR, one entry per CDR3 protein. The data hold about 62,000 distinct CDR3 sequences, with over 50% observed a single time. Sequenced: cultured non-Tr1 T cells, either the whole culture or a sorted T cell fraction (not recorded which). The receptors stem from a human donor in good health.

Only a few counts were recorded for this clonotype. The chain recombines TRBV6-4 with TRBJ1-3; tentatively, D is TRBD1 (5 bases). The CDR3 spans 15 residues. CDR1 and CDR2 (germline): MRHNA, SNTAGT. The germline V and J ends were trimmed by 4 bases and 3 bases, with 13 bases remaining between them. As DNA, the CDR3 is TGTGCCAGCAGTGGTGTGCAGGGAAGTGGAAACACCATATATTTT. It translates to CASSGVQGSGNTIYF.

This clonotype was observed a single time. V is TRBV6-1 and J is TRBJ2-5, with 7 positions matching TRBD1. Germline CDR1 is MNHNS and CDR2 is SASEGT. The junction had 10 bases not matched to a gene; V was cut back by 4 bases and J by 5 bases. This CDR3 comprises 15 residues. The DNA of the CDR3 is TGTGCCAGCAGTGTGACGGAACAGGGGTTGGAGACCCAGTACTTC. Its protein is CASSVTEQGLETQYF.

In DNA form, the CDR3 reads TGTGCCAGCAGCTTGGGGACCTTAATCGCGCAGTATTTT. This sequence encodes CASSLGTLIAQYF. The chain has TRBV7-2 and TRBJ2-3, with D perhaps assigned TRBD1 or TRBD2 (5 bases each). Trimming took off 3 bases at V and 10 bases at J, with 14 bases between the two ends. The CDR3 covers 13 residues. CDR1 is SGHTA and CDR2 is FQGNSA in the germline V gene.

The rearrangement links TRBV6-2 or TRBV6-3 to TRBJ2-2; 16 nucleotides line up with TRBD2. This CDR3 is built from 20 residues. V gave up 6 bases and J gave up 4 bases; unmatched junction bases: 14. CDR1 is MNHEY and CDR2 is SVGEGT in the germline V gene. The chain's CDR3 is CASRTHSGLAGGNFTGELFF. In DNA form, the CDR3 reads TGTGCCAGCAGAACCCACTCGGGACTAGCGGGAGGGAATTTCACCGGGGAGCTGTTTTTT.

The chain employs TRBV7-9 and TRBJ2-1, with 7 bases fitting TRBD1. Germline-derived CDR1 and CDR2 are SEHNR and FQNEAQ (reference sequence). The trim removed 0 bases at V and 12 bases at J, leaving 14 bases unmatched. The CDR3 is 16 residues long. CDR3 amino acids: CASSLARQGVRNGQFF. In DNA form, the CDR3 reads TGTGCCAGCAGCTTAGCTCGTCAGGGGGTAAGGAACGGGCAGTTCTTC. Looking up the rest from reference TRBV7-9 and TRBJ2-1 gives the full variable domain: DTGVSQNPRHKITKRGQNVTFRCDPISEHNRLYWYRQTLGQGPEFLTYFQNEAQLEKSRLLSDRFSAERPKGSFSTLEIQRTEQGDSAMYLCASSLARQGVRNGQFFGPGTRLTVL.

The rearrangement links TRBV19 to TRBJ1-6; maybe TRBD1 (5 bases). The CDR3 has 16 residues. Trimming pared 6 bases from V and 5 bases from J, leaving 17 bases between. Germline CDR1 is LNHDA and CDR2 is SQIVND (reference sequence). The CDR3 here is CASSERTRGDNSPLHF. The CDR3 DNA reads TGTGCCAGTAGCGAGAGGACAAGGGGTGATAATTCACCCCTCCACTTT.

This chain joins TRBV5-1 and TRBJ2-3, with TRBD2 matching over 13 bases. Germline CDR1 and CDR2: SGHRS and YFSETQ. This CDR3 contains 16 residues. The junction had 4 bases not matched to a gene; V was cut back by 3 bases and J by 3 bases. The CDR3 region has the DNA TGCGCCAGCAGCTCCAGACTAGCGGGGGGAACAGATACGCAGTATTTT. It encodes CASSSRLAGGTDTQYF.

The chain links TRBV5-1 to TRBJ2-2, with D possibly TRBD1 on 6 matching bases. The V gene lost 5 bases and the J gene lost 2 bases, with 10 bases spanning the gap. Germline CDR1 and CDR2: SGHRS and YFSETQ. The CDR3 has 14 amino acids. CDR3 coding DNA: TGCGCCAGCAGTGGACAGTTAAACACCGGGGAGCTGTTTTTT. It yields the protein CASSGQLNTGELFF. Drawing the rest from reference TRBV5-1 and TRBJ2-2, the complete variable domain is KAGVTQTPRYLIKTRGQQVTLSCSPISGHRSVSWYQQTPGQGLQFLFEYFSETQRNKGNFPGRFSGRQFSNSRSEMNVSTLELGDSALYLCASSGQLNTGELFFGEGSRLTVL.

In its sample, this clonotype ranks as medium-sized. This chain joins TRBV12-3 or TRBV12-4 and TRBJ2-5; 7 bases are a match to TRBD1. The CDR3 loop spans 13 amino acids. V lost 6 bases, J lost 3 bases, and 4 bases stayed unmatched. The CDR3 spells CASSTDRKETQYF. CDR3 nucleotides: TGTGCCAGCAGCACGGACAGGAAAGAGACCCAGTACTTC.

The chain has TRBV24-1 and TRBJ2-1, with D perhaps TRBD2 (7 bases). Trimming removed 2 bases at V and 6 bases at J, with 19 bases between. In germline, CDR1 is KGHDR, CDR2 SFDVKD. The CDR3 runs 17 residues. This chain's CDR3 is CATSDSLAGAPGNEQFF. The CDR3 DNA reads TGTGCCACCAGTGATTCCCTTGCGGGGGCCCCGGGCAATGAGCAGTTCTTC.

This chain links TRBV5-1 with TRBJ1-4, with D possibly TRBD1 on 5 matching bases. CDR3 length: 15 amino acids. The germline gives CDR1 SGHRS, CDR2 YFSETQ. The V end lost 5 bases, the J end lost 0 bases, and 11 bases lay between the germline ends. The CDR3, as DNA: TGCGCCAGCAGGGGGCAGATTGCAACTAATGAAAAACTGTTTTTT. Its protein product is CASRGQIATNEKLFF.

This rearrangement joins TRBV21-1 to TRBJ1-1; TRBD1 is taken as the D call from the table, unchecked against the DNA. TRBV21-1 is assigned pseudogene status. The length of the CDR3 is 16 residues. The CDR3 sequence is CANFRDRGLGNTEAFF. The CDR3 DNA reads as TGTGCCAACTTCCGGGACAGGGGGCTTGGGAACACTGAAGCTTTCTTT.

This clonotype was detected only a few times. The V call is TRBV9, the J call TRBJ2-7; D tentatively reads TRBD1 or TRBD2 (6 bases each). V was clipped by 4 bases and J by 4 bases, with 18 bases between them. Germline values: CDR1 SGDLS, CDR2 YYNGEE. The CDR3 is made up of 15 amino acids. The CDR3 region has the DNA TGTGCCAGCAGCCAGGGGACTCTAGGAACATACGAGCAGTACTTC. Translated, it gives CASSQGTLGTYEQYF.

In DNA, the CDR3 is TGTGCCAGTAGCACGGGTAGCGGGAGTAGGTCCGGGGAGCTGTTTTTT. Translated: CASSTGSGSRSGELFF. The genes are TRBV19 and TRBJ2-2; TRBD2 agrees at 9 bases. This CDR3 has 16 residues. From germline, CDR1 is LNHDA and CDR2 SQIVND (reference sequence). J was trimmed by 6 bases and V by 6 bases; bases with no gene match: 11.

Only a few counts were recorded for this clonotype. The chain links TRBV20-1 to TRBJ1-5, with 7 bases lining up with TRBD1. Germline values: CDR1 DFQATT, CDR2 SNEGSKA (reference sequence). This CDR3 has 15 residues. The ends lost 1 base at V and 5 bases at J; junction bases unmatched: 8. The CDR3 DNA is TGCAGTGCTAGAGCCATGGGACAGAGCCATCAGCCCCAGCATTTT. It encodes CSARAMGQSHQPQHF.

The J gene is TRBJ1-2, the V gene TRBV7-2; 8 bases are a match to TRBD1. With 5 bases clipped from V and 7 bases from J, the junction kept 6 bases outside the gene matches. This CDR3 has 13 residues. Per germline, CDR1 SGHTA and CDR2 FQGNSA. The CDR3 here is CASSDRQGFGYTF. The CDR3 DNA follows: TGTGCCAGCAGCGACCGACAGGGGTTTGGCTACACCTTC.

The V call is TRBV5-8, the J call TRBJ1-5; D is ambiguous. The V gene's germline CDR1 is SGHTS and CDR2 YDEGEE. The germline V and J ends were trimmed by 3 bases and 3 bases, with 10 bases remaining between them. CDR3 length: 14 residues. The CDR3, as DNA: TGTGCCAGCAGCTCCCTAAATTCCAATCAGCCCCAGCATTTT. This encodes CASSSLNSNQPQHF.

The chain links TRBV29-1 to TRBJ2-5; D uncertain. CDR1 is SQVTM and CDR2 is ANQGSEA in the germline V gene. The V end lost 6 bases, the J end lost 0 bases, and 8 bases lay between the germline ends. This CDR3 spans 12 amino acids. CDR3 nucleotides: TGCAGCGTGAGACTGGACCAAGAGACCCAGTACTTC. This encodes CSVRLDQETQYF.

The chain recombines TRBV4-3 with TRBJ2-2, with 7 bases fitting TRBD2. The CDR3 spans 16 residues. CDR1 and CDR2 from the germline V gene are LGHNA and YSLEER. V shed 0 bases, J shed 6 bases, and the junction held 7 bases outside the gene matches. CDR3 amino acids: CASSQDAGAAPGELFF. The CDR3 bases are TGCGCCAGCAGCCAAGACGCGGGAGCGGCCCCCGGGGAGCTGTTTTTT.

The chain uses TRBV14 and TRBJ2-7; 7 bases are a match to TRBD1. The CDR3 consists of 15 residues. Per the germline V gene, CDR1 is SGHDN and CDR2 is FVKESK. V lost 0 bases to trimming and J lost 2 bases; unmatched junction nucleotides: 4. CDR3 region: CASSQDPGQAYEQYF. The CDR3 nucleotides read TGTGCCAGCAGCCAAGATCCCGGACAGGCCTACGAGCAGTACTTC.

In its sample, this clonotype was seen a few times. CDR3 coding DNA: TGCGCCAGCAGCAGGGGGGGCTTGCAGGGGAGCACTGGGGCCAACGTCCTGACTTTC. As protein: CASSRGGLQGSTGANVLTF. The chain has TRBV5-1 and TRBJ2-6; D might be TRBD2 (7 bases). Trimming left V 4 bases short and J 2 bases short, with 22 bases between. Germline V gives CDR1 SGHRS, CDR2 YFSETQ. The CDR3 extends over 19 amino acids.

The V call is TRBV20-1, the J call TRBJ2-3; TRBD2 aligns across 9 bases. With V trimmed by 5 bases and J by 4 bases, 10 bases remained unmatched. CDR3 length equals 15 residues. Germline CDR1 reads DFQATT; CDR2 reads SNEGSKA (reference sequence). Here the CDR3 reads CSAPLAGAGADTQYF. CDR3 coding DNA: TGCAGTGCTCCTTTAGCGGGAGCGGGAGCAGATACGCAGTATTTT.

The chain joins TRBV3-1 to TRBJ1-1, with D perhaps TRBD1 (5 bases). The CDR3 totals 13 residues. V gave up 4 bases and J gave up 6 bases, with 12 bases separating them. Germline lookup yields CDR1 LGHDT and CDR2 YNNKEL (reference sequence). DNA of the CDR3: TGTGCCAGCAGCCGGCAGGGAGGCGCTGAAGCTTTCTTT. It is translated as CASSRQGGAEAFF.

The J gene is TRBJ1-1, the V gene TRBV11-2; 9 nucleotides line up with TRBD1. With V trimmed by 3 bases and J by 5 bases, 4 bases remained unmatched. CDR3 length: 14 residues. Germline V CDR1 and CDR2: SGHAT, FQNNGV. The CDR3 nucleotides read TGTGCCAGCAGCTTTACAGGGGGCTCGACTGAAGCTTTCTTT. Translating gives CASSFTGGSTEAFF.

This clonotype is deemed medium-sized. The V and J genes are TRBV5-1 and TRBJ2-2, with D maybe TRBD1 (5 bases). V was cut by 4 bases and J by 0 bases, with 16 bases left in between. CDR3 length: 17 amino acids. The germline V gene encodes CDR1 SGHRS and CDR2 YFSETQ. DNA of the CDR3: TGCGCCAGCAGCGACCTATACAGGATGGCGAACACCGGGGAGCTGTTTTTT. Amino acid sequence: CASSDLYRMANTGELFF.

This clonotype showed up just once. The chain combines TRBV4-2 with TRBJ2-1; D may match TRBD1 or TRBD2 (7 bases each). CDR3 length: 17 residues. Germline CDR1 LGHNA, CDR2 YNFKEQ. Between the trimmed V and J ends, which lost 4 bases and 2 bases, there was a span of 18 bases. The CDR3 sequence is CASSPRGGRVTYNEQFF. DNA for the CDR3: TGTGCCAGCAGCCCCAGGGGGGGGAGGGTCACCTACAATGAGCAGTTCTTC.

Comment on this clonotype: It may be a read error: a sequence one base away is much more abundant. V gene TRBV5-1 combines with J gene TRBJ2-3, with D tentatively TRBD1 or TRBD2 (5 bases each). V was clipped by 3 bases and J by 3 bases, with 11 bases between them. The germline V gene encodes CDR1 SGHRS and CDR2 YFSETQ. The CDR3 is 14 amino acids. The CDR3 DNA is TGCGCCAGCAGCTCCGGGGCTAGTACAGATACGCAGTATTTT. This sequence encodes CASSSGASTDTQYF.

The chain recombines TRBV18 with TRBJ2-7; D not certain. CDR1 is KGHSH, CDR2 LQKENI, per germline. The CDR3 covers 14 residues. Trimming cost V 3 bases and J 0 bases, with 9 bases left between them. CDR3 protein: CASSPGSPSYEQYF. The CDR3, as DNA: TGTGCCAGCTCACCTGGGTCCCCCTCCTACGAGCAGTACTTC.